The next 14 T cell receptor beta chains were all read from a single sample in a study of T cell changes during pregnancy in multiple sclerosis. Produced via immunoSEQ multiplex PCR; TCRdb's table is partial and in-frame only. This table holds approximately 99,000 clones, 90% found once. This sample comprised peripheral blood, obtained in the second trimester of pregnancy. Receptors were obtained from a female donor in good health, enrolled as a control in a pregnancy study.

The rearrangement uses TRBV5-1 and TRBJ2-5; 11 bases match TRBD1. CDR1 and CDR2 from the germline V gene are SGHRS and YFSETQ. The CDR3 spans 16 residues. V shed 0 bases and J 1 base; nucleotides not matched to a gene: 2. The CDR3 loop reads CASSLAGQGGQETQYF. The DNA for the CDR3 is TGCGCCAGCAGCTTGGCGGGACAGGGGGGCCAAGAGACCCAGTACTTC.

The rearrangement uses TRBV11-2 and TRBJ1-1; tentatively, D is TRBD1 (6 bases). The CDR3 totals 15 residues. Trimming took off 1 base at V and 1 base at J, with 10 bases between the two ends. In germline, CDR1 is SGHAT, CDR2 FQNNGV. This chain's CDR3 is CASSLVAGANTEAFF. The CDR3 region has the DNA TGTGCCAGCAGCTTAGTAGCGGGGGCGAACACTGAAGCTTTCTTT.

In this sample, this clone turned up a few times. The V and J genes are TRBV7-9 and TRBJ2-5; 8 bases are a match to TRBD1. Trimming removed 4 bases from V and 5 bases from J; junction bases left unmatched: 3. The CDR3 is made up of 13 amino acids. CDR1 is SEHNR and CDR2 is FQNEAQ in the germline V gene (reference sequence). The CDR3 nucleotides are TGTGCCAGCAGCTCCAGGGGGCCCGAGACCCAGTACTTC. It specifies CASSSRGPETQYF.

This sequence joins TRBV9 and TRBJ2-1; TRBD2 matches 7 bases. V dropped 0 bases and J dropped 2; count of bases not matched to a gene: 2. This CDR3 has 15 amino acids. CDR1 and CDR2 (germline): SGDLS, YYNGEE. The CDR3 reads CASSVGGGAYNEQFF. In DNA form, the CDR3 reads TGTGCCAGCAGCGTAGGGGGGGGAGCCTACAATGAGCAGTTCTTC.

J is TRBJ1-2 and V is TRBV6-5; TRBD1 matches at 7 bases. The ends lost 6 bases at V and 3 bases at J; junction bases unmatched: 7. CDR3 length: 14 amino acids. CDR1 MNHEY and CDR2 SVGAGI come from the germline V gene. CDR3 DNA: TGTGCCAGCAGGCGGTACGGGACAGACTATGGCTACACCTTC. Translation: CASRRYGTDYGYTF.

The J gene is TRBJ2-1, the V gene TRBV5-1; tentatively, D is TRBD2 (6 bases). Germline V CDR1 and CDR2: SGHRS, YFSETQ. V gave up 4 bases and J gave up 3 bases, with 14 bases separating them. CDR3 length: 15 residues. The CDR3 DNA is TGCGCCAGCAGCCCCACCGGGACTGACTACAATGAGCAGTTCTTC. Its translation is CASSPTGTDYNEQFF.

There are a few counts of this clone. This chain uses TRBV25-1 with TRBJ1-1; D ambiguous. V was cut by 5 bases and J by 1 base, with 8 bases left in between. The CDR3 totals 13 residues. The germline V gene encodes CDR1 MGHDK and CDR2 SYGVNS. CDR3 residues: CASSTFRNTEAFF. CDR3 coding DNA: TGTGCCAGCAGTACCTTTAGGAACACTGAAGCTTTCTTT.

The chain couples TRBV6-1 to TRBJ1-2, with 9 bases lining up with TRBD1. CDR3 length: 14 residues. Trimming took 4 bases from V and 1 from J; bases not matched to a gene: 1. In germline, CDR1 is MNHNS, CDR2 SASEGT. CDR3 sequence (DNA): TGTGCCAGCAGTGGGGACAGGGATAACTATGGCTACACCTTC. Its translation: CASSGDRDNYGYTF.

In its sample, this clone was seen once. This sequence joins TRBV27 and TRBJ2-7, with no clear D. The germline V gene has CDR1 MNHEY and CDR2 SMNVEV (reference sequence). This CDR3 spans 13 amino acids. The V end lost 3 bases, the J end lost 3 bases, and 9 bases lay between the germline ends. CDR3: CASSFGRNYEQYF. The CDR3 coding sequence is TGTGCCAGCAGTTTTGGCAGGAACTACGAGCAGTACTTC.

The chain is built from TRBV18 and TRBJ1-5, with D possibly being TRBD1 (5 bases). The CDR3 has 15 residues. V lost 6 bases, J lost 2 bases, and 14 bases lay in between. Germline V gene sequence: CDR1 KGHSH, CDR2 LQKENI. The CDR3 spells CASSGGGGGNQPQHF. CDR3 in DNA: TGTGCCAGCTCGGGGGGAGGCGGAGGCAATCAGCCCCAGCATTTT.

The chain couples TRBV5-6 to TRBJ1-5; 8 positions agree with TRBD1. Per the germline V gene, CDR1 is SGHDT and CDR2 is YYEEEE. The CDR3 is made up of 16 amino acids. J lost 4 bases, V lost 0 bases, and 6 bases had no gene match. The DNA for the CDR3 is TGTGCCAGCAGCTTGGACAGGGGGAATTTAAATCAGCCCCAGCATTTT. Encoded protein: CASSLDRGNLNQPQHF.

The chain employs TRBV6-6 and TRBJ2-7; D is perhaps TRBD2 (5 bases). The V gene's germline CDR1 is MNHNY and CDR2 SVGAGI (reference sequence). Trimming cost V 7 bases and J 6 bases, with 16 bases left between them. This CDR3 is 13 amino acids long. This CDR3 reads CASNIREQGEQYF. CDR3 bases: TGTGCCAGCAACATCCGGGAACAAGGCGAGCAGTACTTC.

The CDR3 loop reads CASSTDRGNIQYF. The CDR3 bases are TGTGCCAGCAGCACGGACAGGGGGAACATTCAGTACTTC. The rearrangement joins TRBV7-2 to TRBJ2-4; TRBD1 agrees at 10 bases. The CDR3 extends over 13 amino acids. The junction had 2 bases not matched to a gene; V was cut back by 5 bases and J by 7 bases. CDR1 is SGHTA and CDR2 is FQGNSA in the germline V gene. The entire variable domain, with the rest obtained from reference TRBV7-2 and TRBJ2-4, is as follows: GAGVSQSPSNKVTEKGKDVELRCDPISGHTALYWYRQSLGQGLEFLIYFQGNSAPDKSGLPSDRFSAERTGGSVSTLTIQRTQQEDSAVYLCASSTDRGNIQYFGAGTRLSVL.

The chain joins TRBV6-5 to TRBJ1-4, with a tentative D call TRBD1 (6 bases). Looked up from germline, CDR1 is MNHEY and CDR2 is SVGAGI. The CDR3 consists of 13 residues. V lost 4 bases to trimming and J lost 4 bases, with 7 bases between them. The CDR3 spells CASSWGLNEKLFF. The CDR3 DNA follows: TGTGCCAGCAGTTGGGGGCTTAATGAAAAACTGTTTTTT.